This T cell receptor (beta chain) originates from a study of T-cell memory formation after mild COVID-19. About the research overall: Largely, the TCR clusters proved donor specific.

TCRdb itself ran the 5' RACE reads through MiXCR, one entry per CDR3 protein. The repertoire holds about 450,000 distinct CDR3 sequences, with 23% as singletons. This clonotype occurred a few times. A junction boundary mismatches the germline segment, possibly from a read error. This CDR3 spans 16 amino acids. The germline gives CDR1 SGHTA, CDR2 FQGNSA. The TCR originated in an adult woman who had mild COVID-19 (a few samples of this study predate the infection). Cell type and time point are not known. Material for sequencing was PBMCs or a T cell subset sorted from them (not recorded which). The V call is TRBV7-2, the J call TRBJ1-2, with a weak D call TRBD1 (6 bases). The DNA of the CDR3 is TGTGCCAGCAGATTAGGGGGGCCGCGAGCTAACTATGGCTACACCTTC. Protein: CASRLGGPRANYGYTF.